A selection of T cell receptor beta chains follows, all from one sample in a study of technical replicates of blood from several donors. The repertoire was sequenced with immunoSEQ multiplex PCR; TCRdb's copy has only in-frame clones and lacks some. The table has about 80,000 clones, roughly 97% seen once. The sample was T cells isolated from PBMCs. These receptors originate from a human donor in good health. Each CDR3 is given with its conserved first and last residue. The D gene is left open where the match is weak. Size is omitted from some rows. Given values are once, few, many or a class for expanded clones.

d_call	v_call	clone_size	j_call	cdr3_aa	cdr3_nt
NA	TRBV25-1	NA	TRBJ1-2	CASSEKPDLNGYTF	TGTGCCAGCAGTGAAAAGCCAGACTTAAATGGCTACACCTTC
NA	TRBV28	NA	TRBJ2-1	CATRDTYNEQFF	TGTGCCACCCGGGACACTTACAATGAGCAGTTCTTC
NA	TRBV10-2	NA	TRBJ1-2	CASSRQVDGYTF	TGCGCCAGCAGCAGACAGGTGGATGGCTACACCTTC
TRBD1	TRBV7-9	NA	TRBJ1-3	CASSPPPRQGPHADTIYF	TGTGCCAGCAGCCCCCCGCCGCGACAGGGGCCTCACGCGGACACCATATATTTT
TRBD1	TRBV5-1	NA	TRBJ1-4	CASSLGQGASELFF	TGCGCCAGCAGCTTGGGACAGGGGGCATCGGAACTGTTTTTT
NA	TRBV20-1	NA	TRBJ2-3	CSASYDTQYF	TGCAGTGCTAGTTATGATACGCAGTATTTT
TRBD2	TRBV5-1	NA	TRBJ2-7	CASSLGIGGSSYEQYF	TGCGCCAGCAGCTTGGGGATCGGCGGGAGCTCCTACGAGCAGTACTTC
NA	TRBV4-1	NA	TRBJ1-1	CASSQDRVGGGVGAFF	TGCGCCAGCAGCCAAGATCGGGTCGGGGGAGGGGTGGGGGCTTTCTTT
NA	TRBV28	NA	TRBJ1-5	CASRGDTNNQPQHF	TGTGCCAGCAGGGGGGACACGAACAATCAGCCCCAGCATTTT
TRBD1	TRBV6-5	NA	TRBJ1-3	CASTGQEETGNTIYF	TGTGCCAGCACGGGACAGGAAGAGACTGGAAACACCATATATTTT
TRBD2	TRBV5-1	NA	TRBJ2-7	CASSLILAGGDYEQYF	TGCGCCAGCAGCTTGATCCTAGCGGGTGGGGACTACGAGCAGTACTTC
TRBD1	TRBV6-1	NA	TRBJ2-7	CASSDLWGQGFYEQYF	TGTGCCAGCAGTGACTTATGGGGACAGGGCTTCTACGAGCAGTACTTC
TRBD1	TRBV5-4	NA	TRBJ1-4	CATGDRGNPNEKLFF	TGTGCAACTGGGGACAGGGGCAACCCTAATGAAAAACTGTTTTTT
TRBD1	TRBV28	NA	TRBJ2-7	CASSSPGQGAYEQYF	TGTGCCAGCAGTTCACCGGGACAGGGGGCCTACGAGCAGTACTTC
NA	TRBV6-6	NA	TRBJ2-3	CASRLGADTQYF	TGTGCCAGCAGGCTAGGGGCAGATACGCAGTATTTT
NA	TRBV10-3	NA	TRBJ1-4	CAISETYTNEKLFF	TGTGCCATCAGTGAAACATATACTAATGAAAAACTGTTTTTT
NA	TRBV9	NA	TRBJ2-7	CASSPTPGYYEQYF	TGTGCCAGCAGCCCTACCCCGGGGTACTACGAGCAGTACTTC
NA	TRBV10-1	NA	TRBJ2-5	CASSVEGAMETQYF	TGCGCCAGCAGTGTGGAGGGGGCTATGGAGACCCAGTACTTC
NA	TRBV27	NA	TRBJ2-7	CASSLLGGEQYF	TGTGCCAGCAGTCTCCTCGGGGGAGAGCAGTACTTC
TRBD2	TRBV5-1	NA	TRBJ2-5	CASDPGTRAETQYF	TGCGCCAGCGACCCCGGGACTAGAGCTGAGACCCAGTACTTC
NA	TRBV5-1	NA	TRBJ1-4	CASSLGTAYEKLFF	TGCGCCAGCAGCTTGGGGACAGCATATGAAAAACTGTTTTTT
TRBD1	TRBV18	NA	TRBJ2-1	CASSERDRVNEQFF	TGTGCCAGCTCCGAGCGGGACAGGGTTAATGAGCAGTTCTTC
NA	TRBV7-3	NA	TRBJ2-1	CASSLGIGEQFF	TGTGCCAGCAGCTTAGGTATCGGGGAGCAGTTCTTC
NA	TRBV10-3	NA	TRBJ1-1	CAIRRDSNTEAFF	TGTGCCATCCGGAGGGACTCCAACACTGAAGCTTTCTTT
TRBD2	TRBV2	NA	TRBJ2-3	CASRVTSGGPSTDTQYF	TGTGCCAGCAGAGTGACTAGCGGGGGGCCAAGCACAGATACGCAGTATTTT
NA	TRBV15	NA	TRBJ2-1	CATQRDNPSPRSEQFF	TGTGCCACCCAAAGGGACAACCCGTCCCCCCGTAGTGAGCAGTTCTTC
NA	TRBV5-6	NA	TRBJ1-1	CASSLQGMNTEAFF	TGTGCCAGCAGCTTGCAGGGTATGAACACTGAAGCTTTCTTT
NA	TRBV5-1	NA	TRBJ1-2	CASRSPGATRGYTF	TGCGCCAGCAGATCCCCAGGGGCAACGCGTGGCTACACCTTC
TRBD2	TRBV2	once	TRBJ2-3	CASSPGLAGRTDTQYF	TGTGCCAGCAGTCCGGGACTAGCGGGGCGCACAGATACGCAGTATTTT
TRBD1	TRBV5-1	NA	TRBJ1-6	CASSPVTGGVLHF	TGCGCCAGCAGCCCCGTGACAGGGGGGGTACTCCACTTT
NA	TRBV11-2	NA	TRBJ2-2	CASSLDPGQPYTGELFF	TGTGCCAGCAGCTTAGATCCCGGACAGCCATACACCGGGGAGCTGTTTTTT
NA	TRBV19	NA	TRBJ1-4	CASSMRSVNEKLFF	TGTGCCAGTAGTATGCGGAGCGTTAATGAAAAACTGTTTTTT
TRBD1	TRBV19	NA	TRBJ2-7	CASSPPGTGSLEETYEQYF	TGTGCCAGTAGTCCCCCCGGGACAGGTTCCCTCGAGGAAACCTACGAGCAGTACTTC
NA	TRBV19	NA	TRBJ1-1	CASSPRGGSTEAFF	TGTGCCAGTAGTCCTCGGGGGGGGTCCACTGAAGCTTTCTTT
NA	TRBV28	NA	TRBJ1-2	CASSPTGHYGYTF	TGTGCCAGCAGTCCTACAGGACATTATGGCTACACCTTC
TRBD2	TRBV28	few	TRBJ2-7	CASSLLGGTSGKVYEQYF	TGTGCCAGCAGTTTATTAGGGGGGACTAGCGGGAAGGTTTACGAGCAGTACTTC
TRBD1	TRBV6-1	NA	TRBJ1-1	CASSEALRTGGWLGNTEAFF	TGTGCCAGCAGTGAAGCGCTTCGGACAGGGGGCTGGTTGGGGAACACTGAAGCTTTCTTT
NA	TRBV15	NA	TRBJ2-1	CATSRVVHRRDEQFF	TGTGCCACCAGCAGAGTGGTGCACCGGAGGGATGAGCAGTTCTTC
TRBD2	TRBV4-1	NA	TRBJ2-3	CASSSGGRGARQHRSSTDTQYF	TGCGCCAGCAGCTCCGGGGGGCGGGGGGCCAGACAACACCGATCTAGCACAGATACGCAGTATTTT
TRBD1	TRBV27	NA	TRBJ2-6	CASSSSSRGLFPGANVLTF	TGTGCCAGCAGTTCCTCTAGTAGGGGGCTTTTCCCTGGGGCCAACGTCCTGACTTTC
TRBD1	TRBV9	once	TRBJ1-3	CASSGTAGNTIYF	TGTGCCAGCAGTGGGACAGCTGGAAACACCATATATTTT
NA	TRBV9	NA	TRBJ2-7	CASSVAPTSPNEQYF	TGTGCCAGCAGCGTAGCCCCCACTAGCCCGAACGAGCAGTACTTC
NA	TRBV2	NA	TRBJ1-1	CASSAGTMNTEAFF	TGTGCCAGCAGTGCCGGGACAATGAACACTGAAGCTTTCTTT
TRBD2	TRBV5-1	NA	TRBJ2-7	CASSPGTSDHEQYF	TGCGCCAGCAGCCCTGGGACTAGCGACCACGAGCAGTACTTC
NA	TRBV7-2	NA	TRBJ2-5	CASSLGGGLGETQYF	TGTGCCAGCAGCTTAGGGGGGGGCCTTGGGGAGACCCAGTACTTC
NA	TRBV28	NA	TRBJ1-5	CASSLFMVRGEGNQPQHF	TGTGCCAGCAGTTTATTTATGGTCAGGGGAGAGGGCAATCAGCCCCAGCATTTT
NA	TRBV10-3	NA	TRBJ2-3	CAISESGTDTQYF	TGTGCCATCAGTGAGTCCGGCACAGATACGCAGTATTTT
NA	TRBV5-6	NA	TRBJ1-2	CASSLALTANYGYTF	TGTGCCAGCAGCTTGGCCCTTACAGCTAACTATGGCTACACCTTC
NA	TRBV7-2	NA	TRBJ2-4	CASSLGLSQNIQYF	TGTGCCAGCAGCTTAGGACTTAGCCAAAACATTCAGTACTTC
TRBD1	TRBV25-1	NA	TRBJ1-1	CASSELGTGMNTEAFF	TGTGCCAGCAGTGAATTGGGGACAGGTATGAACACTGAAGCTTTCTTT
TRBD1	TRBV11-3	NA	TRBJ1-2	CASSVGTGGGYTF	TGTGCCAGCAGCGTGGGGACAGGAGGAGGCTACACCTTC
NA	TRBV30	NA	TRBJ1-4	CAWSLSRVGEKLFF	TGTGCCTGGAGTCTATCCCGGGTCGGGGAAAAACTGTTTTTT
TRBD1	TRBV5-4	once	TRBJ2-3	CASSLAPGTGGIEYF	TGTGCCAGCAGCTTGGCCCCCGGGACAGGTGGAATTGAGTATTTT
TRBD2	TRBV15	NA	TRBJ2-5	CATSRDLLAGGGETQYF	TGTGCCACCAGCAGAGATCTACTAGCGGGAGGAGGAGAGACCCAGTACTTC
NA	TRBV27	NA	TRBJ1-6	CASSLQGNNSPLHF	TGTGCCAGCAGTTTACAGGGAAATAATTCACCCCTCCACTTT
NA	TRBV6-6	NA	TRBJ2-7	CASSPNSYEQYF	TGTGCCAGCAGCCCCAACAGCTACGAGCAGTACTTC